These 8 T cell receptor beta chains share one sample of origin, sequenced in a study of T cell repertoires in cytomegalovirus infection. TCRdb reanalysed the reads using MiXCR and keeps one entry per CDR3 protein. This sample has 250,000 or so distinct CDR3 sequences, with 10% to 15% found just once. The sample taken for sequencing was PBMCs. These TCRs come from a human donor in good health (CMV status not recorded). Some clones in this sample may be carry-over from other donors' samples.

This clonotype turned up a few times. The V gene is TRBV19, the J gene TRBJ1-3, with D unclear. Looked up from germline, CDR1 is LNHDA and CDR2 is SQIVND (reference sequence). Trimming left V 9 bases short and J 2 bases short, with 11 bases between. CDR3 length: 13 residues. The DNA of the CDR3 is TGTGCCAGCAGCCATGGGACTGGAAACACCATATATTTT. This gives the protein CASSHGTGNTIYF.

This clonotype was seen a few times. CDR3 in DNA: TGTGCCAGCAGCCAAGCGGCAGTCTACGAGCAGTACTTC. This gives the protein CASSQAAVYEQYF. The chain combines TRBV3-1 with TRBJ2-7; no clear D. Trimming stripped 1 base from V and 3 bases from J, with 7 bases between. This CDR3 region has 13 residues. Germline-derived CDR1 and CDR2 are LGHDT and YNNKEL (reference sequence).

This clonotype was recorded at least ten times. J is TRBJ2-5 and V is TRBV28, with 14 bases lining up with TRBD2. V lost 5 bases, J lost 3 bases, and 8 bases stayed unmatched. This CDR3 is 17 amino acids long. Germline loops: CDR1 MDHEN, CDR2 SYDVKM. In DNA, the CDR3 is TGTGCCAGCAGTGGGACTAGCGGGAGTTTAAGGAAAGAGACCCAGTACTTC. Protein sequence: CASSGTSGSLRKETQYF.

This clonotype has a count of ten or more. The chain links TRBV5-6 to TRBJ2-1; no firm D call. The CDR3 is made up of 15 amino acids. Germline assignment: CDR1 SGHDT and CDR2 YYEEEE. Trimming left V 4 bases short and J 0 bases short, with 11 bases between. This CDR3 is CASSPYSSSYNEQFF. For the CDR3, the DNA is TGTGCCAGCAGCCCGTACTCGAGCTCCTACAATGAGCAGTTCTTC.

This clonotype was seen many times. V gene TRBV19 combines with J gene TRBJ1-1; D not resolved. Between the trimmed V and J ends, which lost 6 bases and 3 bases, there was a span of 11 bases. From germline, CDR1 is LNHDA and CDR2 SQIVND (reference sequence). The CDR3 sequence is 13 residues long. Here the CDR3 DNA reads TGTGCCAGTAGCGGGGATCGGGACACTGAAGCTTTCTTT. Encoded protein: CASSGDRDTEAFF. The whole variable domain, filled in from reference TRBV19 and TRBJ1-1, reads DGGITQSPKYLFRKEGQNVTLSCEQNLNHDAMYWYRQDPGQGLRLIYYSQIVNDFQKGDIAEGYSVSREKKESFPLTVTSAQKNPTAFYLCASSGDRDTEAFFGQGTRLTVV.

This clonotype has ten or more counts. The chain carries TRBV10-3 and TRBJ1-5; 7 bases agree with TRBD1. Germline V lookup: CDR1 ENHRY, CDR2 SYGVKD. V shed 0 bases and J 4 bases; nucleotides not matched to a gene: 3. CDR3 length equals 15 residues. The CDR3 is CAISESGTANQPQHF. For the CDR3, the DNA is TGTGCCATCAGTGAGTCGGGGACAGCAAATCAGCCCCAGCATTTT.

This clonotype was seen repeatedly, ten times or more. This chain links TRBV5-5 with TRBJ2-3, with D unclear. The CDR3 extends over 16 amino acids. V was clipped by 2 bases and J by 2 bases, with 15 bases between them. Looked up from germline, CDR1 is SGHKS and CDR2 is YYEKEE (reference sequence). For the CDR3, the DNA is TGTGCCAGCAGCTTAGGGATCGCGACCTTCACAGATACGCAGTATTTT. Translated: CASSLGIATFTDTQYF.

This clonotype was seen many times. This chain links TRBV7-2 with TRBJ1-1, with D tentatively TRBD1 (6 bases). Germline CDR1 and CDR2: SGHTA and FQGNSA. V was clipped by 4 bases and J by 0 bases, with 12 bases between them. The CDR3 consists of 15 residues. The CDR3 region has the DNA TGTGCCAGCAGCTGGGGGGACAACCTGAACACTGAAGCTTTCTTT. It encodes CASSWGDNLNTEAFF.